The entry below describes one T cell receptor beta chain. Its specificity is unknown. The data belong to a study of OX40 agonist ivuxolimab in advanced cancers. Study-wide results and limits: At 0.1 to 3.0 mg/kg, clonal expansion of CD4+ and CD8+ blood T cells had occurred by week 6.

Trimming cost V 0 bases and J 7 bases, with 15 bases left between them. CDR3 length: 16 amino acids. Here immunoSEQ multiplex PCR was the method, and the copy in TCRdb shows in-frame clones only, minus some. This table holds around 95,000 clones, more than 85% found once. The starting material was CD4+ or CD8+ T cells sorted from blood, obtained in a trial of the OX40 agonist ivuxolimab. The V gene is TRBV23-1, the J gene TRBJ1-4; D not certain. TRBV23-1 falls under the ORF class, with uncertain function. This TCR was sampled from an adult with an advanced solid tumor such as melanoma, head and neck, liver or kidney cancer. Here the CDR3 DNA reads TGCGCCAGCAGTCAATCCACGGACCTGCCGGTTGAAAAACTGTTTTTT. It encodes CASSQSTDLPVEKLFF.